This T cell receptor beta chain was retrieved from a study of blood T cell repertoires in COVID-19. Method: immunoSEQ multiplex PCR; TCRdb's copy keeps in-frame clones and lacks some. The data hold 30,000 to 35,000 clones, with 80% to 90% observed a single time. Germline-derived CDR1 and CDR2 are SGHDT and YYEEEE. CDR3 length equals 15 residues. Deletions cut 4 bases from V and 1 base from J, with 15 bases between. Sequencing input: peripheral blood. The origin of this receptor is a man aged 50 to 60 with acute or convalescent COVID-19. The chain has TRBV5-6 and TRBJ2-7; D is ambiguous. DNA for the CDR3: TGTGCCAGCAGCCCGGGTTTAGGCGGTTCCTACGAGCAGTACTTC. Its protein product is CASSPGLGGSYEQYF.